This entry lists 10 T cell receptor beta chains sequenced from one sample in a study of blood T cell repertoires in COVID-19. The repertoire was sequenced with immunoSEQ multiplex PCR; TCRdb's copy has only in-frame clones and lacks some. The table shows roughly 150,000 clones, with around four fifths occurring only once. The sample was PBMCs or T cells enriched from blood (not recorded which). Source of these receptors: a man aged 65 to 79 who had been exposed to COVID-19.

The chain employs TRBV3-1 (or the pseudogene TRBV3-2) and TRBJ2-1; 13 bases are a match to TRBD2. J was trimmed by 0 bases and V by 1 base; bases with no gene match: 6. The germline V gene encodes CDR1 LGHDT and CDR2 YNNKEL (reference sequence). This CDR3 is built from 19 residues. CDR3 residues: CASSQGLAGGPSSYNEQFF. CDR3 coding DNA: TGTGCCAGCAGCCAAGGACTAGCGGGGGGTCCGAGCTCCTACAATGAGCAGTTCTTC.

Only a few counts were recorded for this clone. This chain joins TRBV28 and TRBJ1-2, with D maybe TRBD1 (5 bases). CDR1 is MDHEN, CDR2 SYDVKM, per germline. The V gene lost 5 bases and the J gene lost 8 bases, with 18 bases spanning the gap. The CDR3 runs to 14 residues. The CDR3 sequence is CASSTRDAARGYTF. DNA for the CDR3: TGTGCCAGCAGTACGCGGGACGCCGCTCGCGGCTACACCTTC.

The V gene is TRBV4-3, the J gene TRBJ2-2; 8 positions agree with TRBD1. The CDR3 is 15 amino acids. CDR1 and CDR2 from the germline V gene are LGHNA and YSLEER. After removal of 0 bases from V and 8 bases from J, the junction contained 5 bases not matched to a gene. CDR3 coding DNA: TGCGCCAGCAGCCAAGATCGACAGGGGAGGGGGGAGCTGTTTTTT. Encoded protein: CASSQDRQGRGELFF.

In this sample, this clone turned up a few times. The chain combines TRBV18 with TRBJ1-1; tentatively, D is TRBD1 (5 bases). Germline V lookup: CDR1 KGHSH, CDR2 LQKENI. The germline V and J ends were trimmed by 6 bases and 4 bases, with 15 bases remaining between them. The CDR3 runs to 14 residues. CDR3 amino acids: CASSPTWGGTEAFF. CDR3 nucleotide sequence: TGTGCCAGCTCCCCCACTTGGGGGGGCACTGAAGCTTTCTTT. The full variable domain, completed using reference TRBV18 and TRBJ1-1, is NAGVMQNPRHLVRRRGQEARLRCSPMKGHSHVYWYRQLPEEGLKFMVYLQKENIIDESGMPKERFSAEFPKEGPSILRIQQVVRGDSAAYFCASSPTWGGTEAFFGQGTRLTVV.

The CDR3 nucleotides read TGTGCCAGCAGCCGGGACAGGGATCAGCCCCAGCATTTT. It yields the protein CASSRDRDQPQHF. This chain uses TRBV12-3 or TRBV12-4 with TRBJ1-5, with 9 bases identical to TRBD1. The J segment lost 5 bases and the V segment lost 6 bases, leaving 2 bases of the junction unmatched. The CDR3 is 13 amino acids.

The rearrangement joins TRBV3-1 (or the pseudogene TRBV3-2) to TRBJ1-2, with TRBD1 identical over 10 bases. With V trimmed by 4 bases and J by 8 bases, 7 bases remained unmatched. The CDR3 is 14 residues long. In germline, CDR1 is LGHDT, CDR2 YNNKEL (reference sequence). The CDR3 loop reads CASSRRQGARGYTF. Here the CDR3 DNA reads TGTGCCAGCAGCCGAAGACAGGGGGCGAGGGGCTACACCTTC.

J is TRBJ1-2 and V is TRBV7-9; the match to TRBD1 covers 8 bases. The junction had 12 bases not matched to a gene; V was cut back by 5 bases and J by 4 bases. In germline, CDR1 is SEHNR, CDR2 FQNEAQ (reference sequence). The CDR3 extends over 16 amino acids. The CDR3 spells CASSTSSGGRSYGYTF. In DNA form, the CDR3 reads TGTGCCAGCAGCACCTCCTCAGGGGGCAGAAGCTATGGCTACACCTTC.

V usage is TRBV7-2 and J usage is TRBJ1-5; D is undetermined. Germline V gene data show CDR1 as SGHTA and CDR2 as FQGNSA. This CDR3 spans 15 amino acids. The germline V and J ends were trimmed by 5 bases and 3 bases, with 14 bases remaining between them. The CDR3 is CASSPTLATNQPQHF. The CDR3 nucleotides are TGTGCCAGCAGCCCGACACTTGCTACCAATCAGCCCCAGCATTTT.

This clone has a single count. The V and J genes are TRBV3-1 (or the pseudogene TRBV3-2) and TRBJ1-2; 9 positions agree with TRBD1. Looked up from germline, CDR1 is LGHDT and CDR2 is YNNKEL (reference sequence). CDR3 size: 13 residues. V was pared by 7 bases and J by 5 bases, with 5 bases of the junction left unmatched. The chain's CDR3 is CASTDRGEYGYTF. The CDR3 DNA is TGTGCCAGCACCGACAGGGGGGAATATGGCTACACCTTC.

This chain links TRBV7-6 with TRBJ2-3; 8 bases match TRBD1. The germline V gene encodes CDR1 SGHVS and CDR2 FNYEAQ. The CDR3 contains 15 residues. J was trimmed by 3 bases and V by 4 bases; bases with no gene match: 6. The DNA of the CDR3 is TGTGCCAGCAGCTACGGACAGGGCGGGACAGATACGCAGTATTTT. Amino acids: CASSYGQGGTDTQYF.